The subject of this entry is one T cell receptor (beta chain). Its antigen is unidentified. The sample is drawn from a study of identical twins. Findings and limits, study-wide: Insertions ran lower in abundant cord blood beta clonotypes, though not in memory repertoires. Possibly, invariant MAIT and iNKT cells partly confounded zero-insertion analyses. The same donors were not followed; conclusions instead depended on cross-sectional statistical analysis.

A universal primer site was incorporated via template switching, and the cDNA contained unique molecular identifiers. TCRdb used MiXCR to reprocess the 5' RACE reads, holding one entry per CDR3 protein. This table has some 460,000 distinct CDR3 sequences, approximately 14% appearing once. The data were also submitted as part of a second study, on yellow fever vaccine responses in identical twins.

The TCR originated in a woman aged 18-30 years in good health. Material: CD4+ T cells sorted from blood.

CDR3 nucleotide sequence: TGTGCCATCAATGGGGGACTAGCGGGAGGGGGTGAGCAGTTCTTC. It is translated as CAINGGLAGGGEQFF. V and J are TRBV10-3 and TRBJ2-1, with 16 bases aligning to TRBD2. Germline V gene lookup returns CDR1 ENHRY and CDR2 SYGVKD. The ends lost 7 bases at V and 9 bases at J; junction bases unmatched: 6. The CDR3 has 15 residues.